The next 14 T cell receptor beta chains were all read from a single sample in a study of T cell clonality in common variable immunodeficiency. TCRdb's copy holds only in-frame clones and misses some; the assay was immunoSEQ multiplex PCR. The specimen has fewer than 50,000 clones, none found just once. What was sequenced was peripheral blood mononuclear cells. All receptors derive from a person aged 18 to 70 in good health.

This clone was picked up many times. CDR3 bases read: TGTGCCAGCAGCCAATCCCTCAGAGCGGGGGGCCGGGACAATGAG. Protein: CASSQSLRAGGRDNE. The whole CDR3 is CASSQSLRAGGRDNEQFF. This chain uses TRBV3-1 (or the pseudogene TRBV3-2) with TRBJ2-1; 9 bases align to TRBD2. The read terminates 3 residues before the CDR3 end, so the remaining end is supplied by the germline J gene. This CDR3 has 18 amino acids. Trimming cost V 2 bases and J 5 bases; bases outside gene matches: 13. Germline V gene lookup returns CDR1 LGHDT and CDR2 YNNKEL (reference sequence).

This clone was seen ten or more times. The CDR3 goes on 3 residues after the read ends, and that part is filled in from the germline J gene. The genes are TRBV9 and TRBJ1-6, with D maybe TRBD1 (5 bases). Trimming cost V 0 bases and J 6 bases, with 10 bases left between them. CDR3 size: 15 residues. Germline loops: CDR1 SGDLS, CDR2 YYNGEE. The CDR3 reads CASSVEDIPNSPLHF. The sequenced CDR3 bases are TGTGCCAGCAGCGTAGAGGACATTCCTAATTCACCC. The whole variable domain, remainder taken from reference TRBV9 and TRBJ1-6, is DSGVTQTPKHLITATGQRVTLRCSPRSGDLSVYWYQQSLDQGLQFLIQYYNGEERAKGNILERFSAQQFPDLHSELNLSSLELGDSALYFCASSVEDIPNSPLHFGNGTRLTVT.

This clone has ten or more counts. The read terminates 3 residues ahead of where the CDR3 ends, so the germline J gene completes it. The V gene is TRBV20-1, the J gene TRBJ2-3; D could derive from TRBD1 or TRBD2 (5 bases each). Germline V gives CDR1 DFQATT, CDR2 SNEGSKA (reference sequence). The length of the CDR3 is 16 residues. Trimming removed 1 base at V and 4 bases at J, with 18 bases between. The CDR3 reads CSARASGILGPDTQYF. The part of the CDR3 DNA that was read is TGCAGTGCTAGAGCATCCGGGATCCTGGGGCCAGATACG.

The table lists this clone with many counts. The DNA ends 3 residues before the CDR3 does, and the rest of the CDR3 is filled in from the germline J gene. The genes are TRBV30 and TRBJ2-5, with D perhaps TRBD2 (5 bases). CDR3 length: 14 amino acids. The V end lost 5 bases, the J end lost 3 bases, and 16 bases lay between the germline ends. Germline lookup yields CDR1 GTSNPN and CDR2 SVGIG (reference sequence). CDR3 region: CAWAPFYGEETQYF. The DNA read from the CDR3 is TGTGCCTGGGCGCCCTTTTACGGGGAAGAGACC.

This clone was counted at least ten times. The read is 3 residues too short to cover the CDR3 end, so that end is filled in from the germline J gene. The V gene is TRBV12-3 or TRBV12-4, the J gene TRBJ2-5; D call uncertain. The CDR3 is made up of 12 amino acids. V dropped 3 bases and J dropped 5 bases, with 7 bases sitting between them. The CDR3 reads CASSFASETQYF. The DNA read from the CDR3 is TGTGCCAGCAGTTTCGCGAGCGAGACC.

This clone was seen repeatedly, ten times or more. From the germline J gene comes the end of the CDR3, since the read stops 3 residues before it. The chain links TRBV19 to TRBJ1-2, with TRBD1 matching 9 bases. V was pared by 1 base and J by 4 bases, with 16 bases of the junction left unmatched. Germline V CDR1 and CDR2: LNHDA, SQIVND (reference sequence). The CDR3 runs 19 residues. The CDR3 bases that were read are TGTGCCAGTAGTATAGGTTGGGACAGGGAGATTCGCCTAGGCTATGGC. It encodes CASSIGWDREIRLGYG. The whole CDR3 sequence reads CASSIGWDREIRLGYGYTF.

This clone was seen at least ten times. The CDR3 end is not reached by the read, which stops 3 residues before it; the germline J gene fills it in. This same CDR3 is encoded by further DNA sequences in the sample. The chain employs TRBV20-1 and TRBJ2-2, with 8 bases that match TRBD2. The CDR3 sequence is 14 residues long. Losses at the gene ends were 3 bases for V and 1 base for J; bases not matched to a gene: 1. Germline lookup yields CDR1 DFQATT and CDR2 SNEGSKA (reference sequence). This CDR3 reads CSARAGGNTGELFF. The CDR3 DNA, read in part, is TGCAGTGCTAGGGCGGGAGGGAACACCGGGGAG.

This clone occurred many times. The sequenced fragment ends 3 residues before the CDR3 boundary, so the rest is inferred from the germline J gene. Within the sample, other DNA sequences also encode this same CDR3. The J gene is TRBJ2-7, the V gene TRBV18; D not resolved. This CDR3 comprises 13 residues. Germline CDR1 and CDR2: KGHSH and LQKENI. V gave up 0 bases and J gave up 3 bases, with 6 bases separating them. This CDR3 reads CASSPPSSYEQYF. CDR3 bases read: TGTGCCAGCTCACCACCTAGCAGCTACGAG.

There are many counts of this clone. The CDR3 extends 3 residues past the end of the read, so its final part is completed from the germline J gene. The gene calls are TRBV12-3 or TRBV12-4 and TRBJ1-5, with D possibly being TRBD1 (6 bases). V lost 6 bases and J 2 bases, leaving 14 bases between the germline ends. The CDR3 runs 15 residues. The CDR3 DNA, read in part, is TGTGCCAGCAGGCCCGGGAACAGGGGCAATCAGCCC. Its protein product is CASRPGNRGNQP. The whole CDR3 sequence reads CASRPGNRGNQPQHF.

This clone was seen repeatedly, ten times or more. Read sequence stops 3 residues before the CDR3 end, and the germline J gene provides the missing end. The chain uses TRBV12-3 or TRBV12-4 and TRBJ2-6; 8 bases are shared with TRBD2. The CDR3 is made up of 18 amino acids. V trimming: 0 bases; J trimming: 0 bases; junction bases outside the gene matches: 4. The CDR3 region is CASSLAHSGSSGANVLTF. CDR3 DNA, as far as it was read: TGTGCCAGCAGTTTAGCGCACAGCGGGAGCTCTGGGGCCAACGTC.

This clone was recorded many times. The read comes to an end 3 residues before the CDR3 does, leaving the germline J gene to fill in the end. This rearrangement joins TRBV10-2 to TRBJ2-4; D perhaps matches TRBD1 (5 bases). This CDR3 has 12 amino acids. Germline-derived CDR1 and CDR2 are WSHSY and SAAADI. The CDR3 DNA, read in part, is TGCGCCAGCAGTAGGACACTAACAGTT. Translation: CASSRTLTV. The whole CDR3 sequence is CASSRTLTVQYF.

This clone was counted many times. The read finishes 3 residues shy of the CDR3 end, and the germline J gene is used to complete it. The chain links TRBV6-2 or TRBV6-3 to TRBJ2-3; D is uncertain. CDR1 and CDR2 from the germline V gene are MNHEY and SVGEGT. The length of the CDR3 is 14 residues. V was pared by 2 bases and J by 3 bases, with 9 bases between. The sequenced part of the CDR3 DNA is TGTGCCAGCAGTTACCGGCAGGTTACAGATACG. Protein sequence: CASSYRQVTDT. From start to end, the CDR3 is CASSYRQVTDTQYF.

This clone was recorded at least ten times. The read halts 3 residues ahead of the CDR3 end, with the missing end drawn from the germline J gene. This chain uses TRBV20-1 with TRBJ2-3, with 7 positions matching TRBD1. J was trimmed by 2 bases and V by 0 bases; bases with no gene match: 5. The CDR3 totals 15 residues. CDR1 is DFQATT and CDR2 is SNEGSKA in the germline V gene (reference sequence). This CDR3 reads CSARDWTGNTDTQYF. Incomplete CDR3 DNA: TGCAGTGCTAGAGATTGGACAGGAAACACAGATACG.

At least ten counts were recorded for this clone. The missing CDR3 end, 3 residues past where the read stops, is filled in from the germline J gene. The chain combines TRBV20-1 with TRBJ1-2; D remains unclear. From germline, CDR1 is DFQATT and CDR2 SNEGSKA (reference sequence). The germline V and J ends were trimmed by 4 bases and 1 base, with 7 bases remaining between them. The length of the CDR3 is 12 residues. The chain's CDR3 is CSANPSNYGYTF. The CDR3 DNA, read in part, is TGCAGTGCTAACCCCAGTAACTATGGC.